One sample yielded the 16 T cell receptor beta chains listed below, sequenced in a study of shared clonotypes between healthy human individuals. Using immunoSEQ multiplex PCR, the repertoire was profiled, and TCRdb retains in-frame clones only, with some absent. The table has around 500,000 clones, 70% to 85% seen once. The sequenced material came from PBMCs. The receptors were gathered from a woman between 35 and 50 years old in good health. Some clones in this sample may be carry-over from other donors' samples.

This clone has ten or more counts. This CDR3 reads CASSLGQGHTEAFF. CDR3 sequence (DNA): TGTGCCAGCTCACTGGGACAGGGACACACTGAAGCTTTCTTT. The chain has TRBV18 and TRBJ1-1, with TRBD1 identical over 9 bases. This CDR3 region has 14 residues. The junction had 3 bases not matched to a gene; V was cut back by 4 bases and J by 3 bases. Germline V gives CDR1 KGHSH, CDR2 LQKENI.

This clone was seen more than once but under ten times. The chain couples TRBV27 to TRBJ1-5; no reliable D call. Germline CDR1 MNHEY, CDR2 SMNVEV (reference sequence). The CDR3 sequence is 15 residues long. V was shortened by 0 bases and J by 0 bases, with 6 bases between the two germline ends. This CDR3 reads CASSLSGNSNQPQHF. CDR3 in DNA: TGTGCCAGCAGTTTATCAGGGAATAGCAATCAGCCCCAGCATTTT.

In this sample, this clone turned up a few times. The chain employs TRBV9 and TRBJ1-2; no clear D. The CDR3 is 15 residues long. Trimming left V 0 bases short and J 3 bases short, with 12 bases between. The germline V gene has CDR1 SGDLS and CDR2 YYNGEE. The CDR3 region has the DNA TGTGCCAGCAGCGTAGGAGAGGGATCTCACTATGGCTACACCTTC. This codes for CASSVGEGSHYGYTF.

The chain uses TRBV27 and TRBJ1-5, with unresolved D. Germline V gene lookup returns CDR1 MNHEY and CDR2 SMNVEV (reference sequence). The CDR3 has 15 residues. V was trimmed by 2 bases and J by 1 base, leaving 9 bases between them. CDR3 residues: CASSLAGRSNQPQHF. The CDR3 nucleotides are TGTGCCAGCAGTTTAGCGGGTCGGAGCAATCAGCCCCAGCATTTT.

V and J are TRBV7-3 and TRBJ2-1; possibly TRBD2 for D (6 bases). Trimming removed 0 bases from V and 6 bases from J, with 12 bases in between. The CDR3 totals 15 residues. CDR1 and CDR2 from the germline V gene are SGHTA and FQGTGA. CDR3 region: CASSLTNSGGNEQFF. As DNA, the CDR3 is TGTGCCAGCAGCTTAACCAATTCCGGGGGCAATGAGCAGTTCTTC.

The J gene is TRBJ2-7, the V gene TRBV28, with D unclear. Germline assignment: CDR1 MDHEN and CDR2 SYDVKM. V was pared by 2 bases and J by 6 bases, with 14 bases between. This CDR3 spans 14 amino acids. The CDR3 loop is CASSLGPSGPEQYF. The CDR3 DNA is TGTGCCAGCAGTTTAGGACCCTCCGGCCCCGAGCAGTACTTC.

As concerns this clone: Other nucleotide sequences from this sample produce the same CDR3. The rearrangement joins TRBV28 to TRBJ2-1; no definite D call. V was trimmed by 2 bases and J by 6 bases, leaving 8 bases between them. Germline V CDR1 and CDR2: MDHEN, SYDVKM. The CDR3 has 13 residues. CDR3 amino acids: CASSLVLSNEQFF. The CDR3 DNA reads TGTGCCAGCAGTTTAGTTCTCTCCAATGAGCAGTTCTTC.

This chain links TRBV10-3 with TRBJ2-7; 10 bases fit TRBD2. V was clipped by 10 bases and J by 3 bases; unmatched bases: 6. Germline V CDR1 and CDR2: ENHRY, SYGVKD. CDR3 length: 13 amino acids. The CDR3 nucleotides read TGTGCCACTCTAGCGGGAGTGAACTACGAGCAGTACTTC. This codes for CATLAGVNYEQYF.

The rearrangement uses TRBV7-9 and TRBJ1-4; no firm D call. The V gene's germline CDR1 is SEHNR and CDR2 FQNEAQ (reference sequence). V gave up 5 bases and J gave up 3 bases, with 10 bases separating them. This CDR3 region has 14 residues. CDR3 amino acids: CASSPSSANEKLFF. The DNA of the CDR3 is TGTGCCAGCAGCCCATCCTCGGCTAATGAAAAACTGTTTTTT.

V usage is TRBV10-3 and J usage is TRBJ1-1, with a possible D match to TRBD1 (6 bases). The CDR3 is 14 residues long. The ends were cut back, 4 bases at V and 4 bases at J, with 13 bases in the middle. Germline CDR1 ENHRY, CDR2 SYGVKD. The DNA of the CDR3 is TGTGCCATCAGTGTACAGGGTGGAGGCACTGAAGCTTTCTTT. Translating it yields CAISVQGGGTEAFF.

As DNA, the CDR3 is TGTGCCTGGAGGGGGGACAGGGGGCCGGACACCGGGGAGCTGTTTTTT. Translation gives CAWRGDRGPDTGELFF. The V call is TRBV30, the J call TRBJ2-2; 12 bases are shared with TRBD1. The CDR3 covers 16 residues. The V and J ends lost 3 bases and 3 bases, in that order; junction bases with no gene match: 5. Per the germline V gene, CDR1 is GTSNPN and CDR2 is SVGIG (reference sequence). The full variable domain, completed using reference TRBV30 and TRBJ2-2, is SQTIHQWPATLVQPVGSPLSLECTVEGTSNPNLYWYRQAAGRGLQLLFYSVGIGQISSEVPQNLSASRPQDRQFILSSKKLLLSDSGFYLCAWRGDRGPDTGELFFGEGSRLTVL.

The genes are TRBV29-1 and TRBJ2-7, with 11 bases lining up with TRBD2. V lost 2 bases to trimming and J lost 7 bases; unmatched junction nucleotides: 10. Germline CDR1 is SQVTM and CDR2 is ANQGSEA. CDR3 length: 15 amino acids. DNA of the CDR3: TGCAGCGTTGAACGCCGACTAGCGGGATCGGGAGAGCAGTACTTC. It translates to CSVERRLAGSGEQYF.

The chain employs TRBV6-4 and TRBJ2-3; maybe TRBD2 (6 bases). The germline CDR1 and CDR2 sequences are MRHNA and SNTAGT. Trimming removed 6 bases at V and 11 bases at J, with 21 bases between. The length of the CDR3 is 14 residues. The DNA for the CDR3 is TGTGCCAGCAGCCCTAGCGTCGACGACTGGTTGCAGTATTTT. This gives the protein CASSPSVDDWLQYF.

The chain combines TRBV30 with TRBJ2-5, with D possibly being TRBD2 (6 bases). The CDR3 is 12 residues long. Germline-derived CDR1 and CDR2 are GTSNPN and SVGIG (reference sequence). V lost 4 bases and J lost 11, with 17 bases in between. CDR3 nucleotides: TGTGCCTGGACAGGGAGTACCCGGGAGCAGTACTTC. It yields the protein CAWTGSTREQYF.

The chain couples TRBV7-9 to TRBJ1-1, with D perhaps TRBD1 (6 bases). CDR3 length equals 15 residues. The germline gives CDR1 SEHNR, CDR2 FQNEAQ (reference sequence). V was cut by 1 base and J by 3 bases, with 12 bases left in between. In nucleotides, the CDR3 is TGTGCCAGCAGCTTAGGGGGGCGCGGGGACACTGAAGCTTTCTTT. This translates into CASSLGGRGDTEAFF.

Many counts were recorded for this clone. The chain is built from TRBV6-1 and TRBJ1-1; D uncertain. The length of the CDR3 is 16 residues. V gave up 4 bases and J gave up 0 bases, with 15 bases separating them. The germline V gene has CDR1 MNHNS and CDR2 SASEGT. CDR3 amino acids: CASSVRNSRMNTEAFF. The CDR3 DNA sequence: TGTGCCAGCAGTGTAAGGAACAGCCGGATGAACACTGAAGCTTTCTTT.